The rows below give T cell receptor beta chains drawn from one sample of a study of blood T cell repertoires in COVID-19. The table came from immunoSEQ multiplex PCR; TCRdb's copy has only in-frame clones and leaves some out. The data contain tens of thousands of clones, around 88% of them singletons. The specimen was peripheral blood. The receptors were gathered from an elderly man with COVID-19, enrolled during active disease. Each CDR3 is given with its conserved first and last residue. Fields, in order: CDR3 protein, CDR3 DNA, clone size, J gene, D gene, V gene. D genes are given only for firm matches. Clone sizes are given selectively: once, few, many, or a class where the clone is expanded.

CDR3 protein: CASSRGGGSYNEQFF
CDR3 DNA: TGTGCCAGCAGCCGGGGAGGGGGCTCCTACAATGAGCAGTTCTTC
clone size: NA
J gene: TRBJ2-1
D gene: NA
V gene: TRBV5-5

CDR3 protein: CASSRDRGNEQFF
CDR3 DNA: TGTGCCAGCAGCCGGGACAGGGGCAATGAGCAGTTCTTC
clone size: NA
J gene: TRBJ2-1
D gene: TRBD1
V gene: TRBV3-1/TRBV3-2

CDR3 protein: CASSSYNEKLFF
CDR3 DNA: TGTGCCAGCAGCTCTTATAATGAAAAACTGTTTTTT
clone size: NA
J gene: TRBJ1-4
D gene: NA
V gene: TRBV7-6

CDR3 protein: CASSPGATATNEKLFF
CDR3 DNA: TGTGCCAGCTCACCAGGTGCGACAGCAACTAATGAAAAACTGTTTTTT
clone size: once
J gene: TRBJ1-4
D gene: NA
V gene: TRBV18

CDR3 protein: CASSIGQGAYEQYF
CDR3 DNA: TGTGCCAGCAGCATCGGACAGGGGGCTTACGAGCAGTACTTC
clone size: once
J gene: TRBJ2-7
D gene: TRBD1
V gene: TRBV7-6

CDR3 protein: CASGLPRLATDTQYF
CDR3 DNA: TGTGCTAGTGGTTTGCCCCGACTAGCCACAGATACGCAGTATTTT
clone size: NA
J gene: TRBJ2-3
D gene: TRBD2
V gene: TRBV12-5

CDR3 protein: CASNPFEAGNSYEQYF
CDR3 DNA: TGCGCCAGCAACCCTTTTGAGGCAGGGAACTCCTACGAGCAGTACTTC
clone size: NA
J gene: TRBJ2-7
D gene: NA
V gene: TRBV5-1

CDR3 protein: CASSLGDRATGELFF
CDR3 DNA: TGTGCCAGCAGCTTGGGGGACAGGGCCACCGGGGAGCTGTTTTTT
clone size: NA
J gene: TRBJ2-2
D gene: TRBD1
V gene: TRBV5-6

CDR3 protein: CASSSRLSSYEQYF
CDR3 DNA: TGTGCCAGCAGCTCCCGACTGAGCTCCTACGAGCAGTACTTC
clone size: NA
J gene: TRBJ2-7
D gene: NA
V gene: TRBV5-4

CDR3 protein: CASSYSRRMNTEAFF
CDR3 DNA: TGTGCCAGCAGTTACTCGAGGAGAATGAACACTGAAGCTTTCTTT
clone size: NA
J gene: TRBJ1-1
D gene: NA
V gene: TRBV6-5

CDR3 protein: CASSIGLAGGLGETQYF
CDR3 DNA: TGTGCCAGTAGTATAGGACTAGCGGGGGGCCTGGGTGAGACCCAGTACTTC
clone size: NA
J gene: TRBJ2-5
D gene: TRBD2
V gene: TRBV19

CDR3 protein: CASRRTGTAPNQPQHF
CDR3 DNA: TGTGCCAGCAGACGGACCGGGACAGCACCCAATCAGCCCCAGCATTTT
clone size: NA
J gene: TRBJ1-5
D gene: TRBD1
V gene: TRBV7-2

CDR3 protein: CASSGGPSRGLDSPLHF
CDR3 DNA: TGTGCCAGCAGCGGCGGTCCATCCCGGGGGTTGGATTCACCCCTCCACTTT
clone size: NA
J gene: TRBJ1-6
D gene: NA
V gene: TRBV5-5

CDR3 protein: CASRLTGGEGYTF
CDR3 DNA: TGTGCCAGCAGACTCACAGGGGGAGAGGGCTACACCTTC
clone size: NA
J gene: TRBJ1-2
D gene: TRBD1
V gene: TRBV2

CDR3 protein: CASSPTSTSGNTIYF
CDR3 DNA: TGTGCCAGCAGCCCCACTTCTACCTCTGGAAACACCATATATTTT
clone size: NA
J gene: TRBJ1-3
D gene: NA
V gene: TRBV9

CDR3 protein: CASKVGLRLGNSPLHF
CDR3 DNA: TGTGCCAGCAAGGTGGGACTCCGGCTCGGTAATTCACCCCTCCACTTT
clone size: few
J gene: TRBJ1-6
D gene: NA
V gene: TRBV27